The following is a T cell receptor beta chain sequence with its context. Its matching antigen is unknown. 13 Jbeta primers and 60 Vbeta primers were used for the PCR. How the authors handled the data: In a later analysis, around 87 million unique TCR beta chains included roughly 11 million shared by two or more donors. The table came from immunoSEQ multiplex PCR; TCRdb's copy has only in-frame clones and leaves some out. Clone size and the V and J calls come from that table; the DNA yielded D and trimming. The sample lists fewer than 120,000 clones, around 80% occurring once. The data were taken from a study of cytomegalovirus exposure and HLA in healthy donors. Study at large: The early release's HLA-typed donors yielded approximately 81 million unique TCRs.

This CDR3 has 14 residues. The ends were cut back, 7 bases at V and 1 base at J, with 14 bases in the middle. The germline V gene encodes CDR1 ENHRY and CDR2 SYGVKD. Whole-study findings and limits: Most TCR beta V segments were productive about 87% or about 30% of the time in an earlier analysis. Most subjects had HLA-A and HLA-B alleles reportedly predicted accurately by TCR beta sequences.

The V gene is TRBV10-3, the J gene TRBJ2-7; D perhaps matches TRBD1 (5 bases). The sequence derives from an older woman in good health and CMV-seropositive. The sequencing input was PBMCs. The CDR3, as DNA: TGTGCCATCAATAGGGGTTTAGGGTCCTACGAGCAGTACTTC. Translating gives CAINRGLGSYEQYF.